The sample holds many counts of the clone carrying this T cell receptor beta chain. Its cognate antigen is unknown. This sample stems from a study of identical twins. Regarding the study as a whole: Memory repertoires showed no such pattern, whereas abundant cord blood beta clonotypes carried fewer insertions.

Looked up from germline, CDR1 is MNHEY and CDR2 is SVGAGI. CDR3 length: 17 amino acids. J gave up 1 base and V 0 bases, and 9 bases lay outside the gene matches. TCRdb re-called the 5' RACE reads with MiXCR, one entry per CDR3 protein. The sample has around 690,000 distinct CDR3 sequences, 21% seen once; the top ten hold around 4.4%. The same specimen was also included in a second study, on T cells expressing NK-cell markers. That report notes: Beta-chain profiling covered CD3+CD56+NKG2C+, CD3+CD56+NKG2C- and CD3+CD56-NKG2C+ sorted subsets. Specificity for HCMV among expanded NKG2C+ T cell clones was not established.

The chain has TRBV6-5 and TRBJ2-7; 7 bases align to TRBD2. What was sequenced was PBMCs. This clonotype was sampled from a woman in her late teens or twenties in good health. The CDR3 sequence is CASSYSREGMSSYEQYF. The CDR3 DNA sequence: TGTGCCAGCAGTTACTCGAGGGAGGGCATGAGTTCCTACGAGCAGTACTTC.